This T cell receptor (beta chain) comes out of a study of PD-1 blockade in classical Hodgkin lymphoma. Study conclusions and caveats: Lower baseline TCR diversity was reported for newly diagnosed patients than for healthy donors. Why the repertoires differ is still unclear, perhaps disease activity or prior therapy. A significant rise in TCR diversity was seen by C4D1 for CD4+ cells but not for CD8+ cells.

Indicated time point: cycle 4 day 1 (C4D1), after 6 weeks of nivolumab. Every single patient, without exception, relapsed after autologous stem cell transplantation, and brentuximab vedotin exposure varied. Best responses fell into complete response, partial response or progressive disease. This clone was seen more than once but under ten times. Its cognate antigen is unknown. This CDR3 comprises 16 residues. Germline CDR1 and CDR2: SGDLS and YYNGEE. V was shortened by 0 bases and J by 3 bases, with 13 bases between the two germline ends. The assay was immunoSEQ multiplex PCR, and TCRdb's table has in-frame clones only and misses some. The sample shows some 93,000 clones, nearly 85% of them seen only once.

Material: peripheral blood mononuclear cells (PBMCs), obtained before the fourth cycle of nivolumab. The chain combines TRBV9 with TRBJ1-3, with D uncertain. The TCR originated in a human donor with classical Hodgkin lymphoma. CDR3 residues: CASSVEAGIGGNTIYF. The CDR3 region has the DNA TGTGCCAGCAGCGTAGAGGCGGGAATCGGTGGAAACACCATATATTTT.